These T cell receptor beta chains were read from a single sample in a study of identical twins. TCRdb redid the calling of the 5' RACE reads with MiXCR, one entry per CDR3 protein. The sample lists approximately 630,000 distinct CDR3 sequences; 7.1% were seen once. These same data were also listed under a study on yellow fever vaccine responses in identical twins.

Sequencing used PBMCs. The receptors were sampled from a woman under 30 in good health. The CDR3 runs from the conserved cysteine through the conserved F or W. D genes are given only for firm matches. Clone size is shown for a subset of rows, as once, few, many or a class of expanded clone.

d_gene: TRBD1; abundance: many; v_gene: TRBV12-3/TRBV12-4; j_gene: TRBJ1-1; CDR3nt: TGTGCCAGCAGGTACCTACCGGGACAGAAGAACACTGAAGCTTTCTTT; CDR3aa: CASRYLPGQKNTEAFF
d_gene: -; abundance: -; v_gene: TRBV6-1; j_gene: TRBJ1-1; CDR3nt: TGTGCCAGCAGTGATTCAGGGGCTTTGACTGAAGCTTTCTTT; CDR3aa: CASSDSGALTEAFF
d_gene: -; abundance: -; v_gene: TRBV7-2; j_gene: TRBJ1-4; CDR3nt: TGTGCCAGCAGCTTAGGTGGGGGGGGAACTAATGAAAAACTGTTTTTT; CDR3aa: CASSLGGGGTNEKLFF
d_gene: TRBD2; abundance: many; v_gene: TRBV27; j_gene: TRBJ2-1; CDR3nt: TGTGCCAGCAGTTCGAGGGGGACTAGCGTGACCTCCTACAATGAGCAGTTCTTC; CDR3aa: CASSSRGTSVTSYNEQFF
d_gene: -; abundance: few; v_gene: TRBV29-1; j_gene: TRBJ2-1; CDR3nt: TGCAGCGGGCTATCCTACAATGAGCAGTTCTTC; CDR3aa: CSGLSYNEQFF
d_gene: TRBD1; abundance: many; v_gene: TRBV7-9; j_gene: TRBJ1-2; CDR3nt: TGTGCCAGCAGCTCCGGGACAGAGAAAATCTATGGCTACACCTTC; CDR3aa: CASSSGTEKIYGYTF
d_gene: TRBD1; abundance: few; v_gene: TRBV29-1; j_gene: TRBJ2-1; CDR3nt: TGCACCATGAATCAGGGGGCGTACAATGAGCAGTTCTTC; CDR3aa: CTMNQGAYNEQFF
d_gene: -; abundance: few; v_gene: TRBV4-1; j_gene: TRBJ1-5; CDR3nt: TGCGCCAGCAGCCAAGGTCGGGAGGGATACCAGCCCCAGCATTTT; CDR3aa: CASSQGREGYQPQHF
d_gene: -; abundance: -; v_gene: TRBV28; j_gene: TRBJ2-2; CDR3nt: TGTGCCAGCAGTTTATGGGATACGAACACCGGGGAGCTGTTTTTT; CDR3aa: CASSLWDTNTGELFF
d_gene: -; abundance: few; v_gene: TRBV6-1; j_gene: TRBJ1-2; CDR3nt: TGTGCCAGCAGTGACATCGATCGGAGGGCTTATGGCTACACCTTC; CDR3aa: CASSDIDRRAYGYTF
d_gene: -; abundance: -; v_gene: TRBV14; j_gene: TRBJ2-2; CDR3nt: TGTGCCAGCAGCCATCCCTGGCGGGCAGGGATTACCGGGGAGCTGTTTTTT; CDR3aa: CASSHPWRAGITGELFF
d_gene: TRBD1; abundance: few; v_gene: TRBV6-1; j_gene: TRBJ2-4; CDR3nt: TGTGCCAGCACCCCGGACAGGGGTCAAGAAAAAAACATTCAGTACTTC; CDR3aa: CASTPDRGQEKNIQYF
d_gene: -; abundance: many; v_gene: TRBV13; j_gene: TRBJ2-2; CDR3nt: TGTGCCAGCACTTTGAATCTCCTGTCGACCGGGGAGCTGTTTTTT; CDR3aa: CASTLNLLSTGELFF
d_gene: TRBD1; abundance: few; v_gene: TRBV7-9; j_gene: TRBJ2-3; CDR3nt: TGTGCCAGCAGCTTAGACCCCCCGGGACAGGGAGCAGATACGCAGTATTTT; CDR3aa: CASSLDPPGQGADTQYF
d_gene: TRBD2; abundance: -; v_gene: TRBV3-1; j_gene: TRBJ2-1; CDR3nt: TGTGCCACCCGACTAGCGGGAGGAGGTGAGCAGTTCTTC; CDR3aa: CATRLAGGGEQFF
d_gene: -; abundance: -; v_gene: TRBV6-1; j_gene: TRBJ2-1; CDR3nt: TGTGCCAGCAGGACAAAAGCGGGTCCCCTTCACGGTGAGCAGTTCTTC; CDR3aa: CASRTKAGPLHGEQFF
d_gene: TRBD1; abundance: few; v_gene: TRBV28; j_gene: TRBJ1-2; CDR3nt: TGTGCCAGCAGTACTACAGGGGGAGGTTACTATGGCTACACCTTC; CDR3aa: CASSTTGGGYYGYTF
d_gene: TRBD1; abundance: few; v_gene: TRBV20-1; j_gene: TRBJ2-5; CDR3nt: TGCAGTGCTAGAGCCGGAGGCGGGACAGGGGCTTCGGAGACCCAGTACTTC; CDR3aa: CSARAGGGTGASETQYF
d_gene: TRBD1; abundance: many; v_gene: TRBV18; j_gene: TRBJ2-6; CDR3nt: TGTGCCAGCTCACCGGACAGGGTAGGGACCGGGGCCAACGTCCTGACTTTC; CDR3aa: CASSPDRVGTGANVLTF
d_gene: -; abundance: -; v_gene: TRBV4-2; j_gene: TRBJ1-4; CDR3nt: TGTGCCAGCAGCCCCAAGGGGTCCGAAAAACTGTTTTTT; CDR3aa: CASSPKGSEKLFF